This entry features one T cell receptor (beta chain) sequence. This clonotype was seen repeatedly, ten times or more. Its cognate antigen has yet to be identified. Base qualities are missing; no much larger clone stands one base away. These data originate in a study of low-dose radiotherapy and immunotherapy resistance in tumors (dated by TCRdb to the early 2020s). About the full investigation: In Cohort 1, each fraction delivered 0.5 Gy every 2 weeks, and the prescribed total PTV dose was 6.5 Gy. In Cohort 2, 1 Gy per fraction was delivered every two weeks, for a total of 13 Gy over 26 weeks. Nivolumab was administered intravenously as a 240 mg flat dose every two weeks, and ipilimumab was administered intravenously at 1 mg/kg every six weeks. Cyclophosphamide 200 mg/m2 was given intravenously every two weeks, one day before each radiation and immunotherapy administration. Starting on cycle 1 day 1, patients took 300 mg of aspirin by mouth once daily for four cycles. The trial did not randomize participants into treatment groups. Eight patients were included in the translational analysis, namely three from the first dose cohort plus the first five from the second dose cohort.

TCRdb lists the instrument as Illumina HiSeq 2500. First-strand cDNA was synthesized using Superscript III and a set of TRAV- and TRBV-specific primers, so that both TCRalpha and TCRbeta chains were covered. TCRs were amplified for 20 to 25 PCR cycles with Phusion, using a constant-region primer paired with the adapter attached to the V primers. Isolated mRNA was amplified with the MessageAmp II aRNA Amplification Kit, using a roughly 17-hour in vitro transcription at 37°C. mRNA for TCR sequencing was isolated with the Dynabeads mRNA DIRECT Purification Kit. Indexed Illumina adapters were added in a second Phusion PCR of 25 cycles, after which AMPure XP beads were used to purify the products. In the original analysis: Using custom Perl scripts, TCR sequences encoding the same protein were pooled, out-of-frame sequences were removed, and the abundance of each clonotype was computed. Any TCR sequence supported by only a single read was excluded from analysis. Shannon entropy, Gini index, clonality, richness, and the frequency of TCRs shared between repertoires were included as repertoire metrics. Through fastp at Q25 and MiXCR, TCRdb rebuilt clones from the public reads, retaining in-frame beta chains. Entries are consolidated by CDR3 protein sequence, retaining the most common genes and DNA. The V and J calls come from TCRdb's annotation, not from the publication. The sample profile shows tens of thousands of distinct CDR3 sequences; under 30% of them were found once. Roughly 5.6% of the sample belongs to the ten largest clones.

Spanning cysteine to phenylalanine, the CDR3 consists of 18 amino acids. The retained sequence is limited to the CDR3, 54 bases, with the frame set at the first base. CDR1 MNHNY and CDR2 SVGAGI were looked up in the germline V gene (reference sequence). V is reduced by 0 bases and J by 2 bases, leaving a spacing of 17 bases between them. Interpreted using the paper, the time point label stands for: before trial treatment. The donors took part in RACIN, a single-arm, phase I, dose-escalation trial that combined nivolumab, ipilimumab, aspirin, low-dose cyclophosphamide and low-dose radiotherapy. Eligible patients had advanced, TIL-negative solid tumors.

Material: PBMCs, obtained before treatment. The chain is made from TRBV6-6 and TRBJ1-3; the D segment could be TRBD1, given 5 matching bases. This receptor was obtained from a male donor with prostate cancer. The CDR3 protein sequence reads: CASSYSIAQTATGNTIYF. Read as DNA, the sequence is TGTGCCAGCAGTTACTCGATTGCCCAGACAGCCACTGGAAACACCATATATTTT.